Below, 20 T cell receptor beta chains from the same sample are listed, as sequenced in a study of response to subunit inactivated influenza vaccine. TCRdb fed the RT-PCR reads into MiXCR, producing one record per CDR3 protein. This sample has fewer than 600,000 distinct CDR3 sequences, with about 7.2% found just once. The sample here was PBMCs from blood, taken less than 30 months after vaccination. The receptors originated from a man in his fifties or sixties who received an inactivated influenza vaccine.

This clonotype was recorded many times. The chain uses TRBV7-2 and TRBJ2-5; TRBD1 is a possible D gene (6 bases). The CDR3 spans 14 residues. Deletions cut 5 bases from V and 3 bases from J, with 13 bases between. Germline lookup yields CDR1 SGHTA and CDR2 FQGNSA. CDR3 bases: TGTGCCAGCAGCCCCTCGGACAGAAAAGAGACCCAGTACTTC. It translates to CASSPSDRKETQYF.

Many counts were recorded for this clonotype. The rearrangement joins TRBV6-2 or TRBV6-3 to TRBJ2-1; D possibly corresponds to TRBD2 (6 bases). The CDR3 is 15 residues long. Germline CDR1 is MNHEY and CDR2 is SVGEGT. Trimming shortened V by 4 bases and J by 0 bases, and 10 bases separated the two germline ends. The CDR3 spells CASSFLSGSYNEQFF. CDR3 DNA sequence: TGTGCCAGCAGTTTTCTTAGCGGCTCCTACAATGAGCAGTTCTTC.

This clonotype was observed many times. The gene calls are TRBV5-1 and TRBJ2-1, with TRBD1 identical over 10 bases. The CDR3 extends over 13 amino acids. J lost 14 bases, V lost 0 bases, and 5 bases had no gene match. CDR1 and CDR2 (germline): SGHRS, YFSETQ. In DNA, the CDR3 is TGCGCCAGCAGCTTGGGCCGGGACAGGGGAGAGTTCTTC. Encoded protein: CASSLGRDRGEFF.

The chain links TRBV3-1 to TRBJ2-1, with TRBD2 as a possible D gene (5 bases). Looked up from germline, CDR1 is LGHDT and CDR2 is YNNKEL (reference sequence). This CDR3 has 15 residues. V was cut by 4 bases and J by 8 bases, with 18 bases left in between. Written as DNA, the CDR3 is TGTGCCAGCAGCCCTAGCCTAGTCGGGATCCATGAGCAGTTCTTC. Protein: CASSPSLVGIHEQFF.

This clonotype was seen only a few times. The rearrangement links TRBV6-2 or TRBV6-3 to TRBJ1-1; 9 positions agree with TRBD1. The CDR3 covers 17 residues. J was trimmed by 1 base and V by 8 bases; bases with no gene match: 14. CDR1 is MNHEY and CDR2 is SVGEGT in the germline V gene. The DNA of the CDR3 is TGTGCCAGCCCCACCGTGCAGGACAGGGGAGAGAACACTGAAGCTTTCTTT. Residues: CASPTVQDRGENTEAFF.

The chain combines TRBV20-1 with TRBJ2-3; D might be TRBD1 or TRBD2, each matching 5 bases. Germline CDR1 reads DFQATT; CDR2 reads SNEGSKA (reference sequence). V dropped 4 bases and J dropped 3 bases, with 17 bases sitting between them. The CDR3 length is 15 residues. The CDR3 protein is CSAIRDARSTDTQYF. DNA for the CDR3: TGCAGTGCTATCCGGGACGCCCGAAGTACAGATACGCAGTATTTT.

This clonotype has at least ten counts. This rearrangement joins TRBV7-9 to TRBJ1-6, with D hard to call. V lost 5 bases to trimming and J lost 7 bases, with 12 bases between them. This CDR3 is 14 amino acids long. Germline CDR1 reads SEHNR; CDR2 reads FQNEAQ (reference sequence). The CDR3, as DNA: TGTGCCAGCAGCCCCGTGAGGGTGAATTCACCCCTCCACTTT. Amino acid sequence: CASSPVRVNSPLHF.

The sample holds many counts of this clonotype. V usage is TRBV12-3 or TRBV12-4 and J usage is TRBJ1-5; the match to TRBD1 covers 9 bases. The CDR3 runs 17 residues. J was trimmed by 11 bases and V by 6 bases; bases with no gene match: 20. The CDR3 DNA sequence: TGTGCCAGCAGCCAAAGTAACACCGGGACAGGGTATGAGTCCCAGCATTTT. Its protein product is CASSQSNTGTGYESQHF.

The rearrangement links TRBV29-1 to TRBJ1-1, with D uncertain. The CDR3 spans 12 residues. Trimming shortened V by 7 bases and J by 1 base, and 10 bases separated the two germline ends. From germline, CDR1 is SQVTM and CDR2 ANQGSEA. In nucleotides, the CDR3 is TGCAGCGCCGGAGACGGGAACACTGAAGCTTTCTTT. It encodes CSAGDGNTEAFF.

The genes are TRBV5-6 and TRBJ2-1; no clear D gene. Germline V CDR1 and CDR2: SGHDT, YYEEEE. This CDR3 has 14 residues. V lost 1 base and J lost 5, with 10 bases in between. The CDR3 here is CASSLPRSDNEQFF. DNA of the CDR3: TGTGCCAGCAGCTTGCCCCGATCCGACAATGAGCAGTTCTTC.

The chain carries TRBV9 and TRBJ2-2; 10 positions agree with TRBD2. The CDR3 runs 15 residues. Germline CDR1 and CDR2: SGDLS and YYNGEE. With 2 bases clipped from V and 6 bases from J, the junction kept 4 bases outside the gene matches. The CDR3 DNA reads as TGTGCCAGCAGCGTCCTAGCGGGAGCGGCCGGGGAGCTGTTTTTT. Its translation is CASSVLAGAAGELFF.

The CDR3 protein is CATSRGLAGNGSPLHF. The CDR3 DNA is TGTGCCACCAGCAGGGGACTGGCCGGGAACGGTTCACCCCTCCACTTT. This chain uses TRBV15 with TRBJ1-6; possible D gene TRBD1, 5 bases. Germline CDR1 LNHNV, CDR2 YYDKDF (reference sequence). The CDR3 totals 16 residues. V lost 3 bases and J 9 bases, leaving 18 bases between the germline ends.

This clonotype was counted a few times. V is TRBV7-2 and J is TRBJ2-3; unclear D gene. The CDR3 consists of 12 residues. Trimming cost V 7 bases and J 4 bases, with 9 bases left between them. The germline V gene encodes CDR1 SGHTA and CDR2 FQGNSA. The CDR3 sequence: CASTPDSDTQYF. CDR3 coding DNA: TGTGCCAGCACGCCAGACTCAGATACGCAGTATTTT.

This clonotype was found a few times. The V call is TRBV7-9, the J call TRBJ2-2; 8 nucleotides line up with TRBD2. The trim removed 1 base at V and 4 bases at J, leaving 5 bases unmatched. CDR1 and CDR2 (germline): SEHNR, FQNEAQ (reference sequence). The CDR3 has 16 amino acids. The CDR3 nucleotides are TGTGCCAGCAGCTTAGGTGTTAGCGGGGCCACCGGGGAGCTGTTTTTT. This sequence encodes CASSLGVSGATGELFF. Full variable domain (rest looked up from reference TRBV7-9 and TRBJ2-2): DTGVSQNPRHKITKRGQNVTFRCDPISEHNRLYWYRQTLGQGPEFLTYFQNEAQLEKSRLLSDRFSAERPKGSFSTLEIQRTEQGDSAMYLCASSLGVSGATGELFFGEGSRLTVL.

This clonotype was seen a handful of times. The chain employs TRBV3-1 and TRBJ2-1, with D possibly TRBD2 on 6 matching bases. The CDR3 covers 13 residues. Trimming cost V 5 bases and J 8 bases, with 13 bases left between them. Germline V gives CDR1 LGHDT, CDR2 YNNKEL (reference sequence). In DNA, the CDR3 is TGTGCCAGCAGCAGGGGACTGGGCGATGAGCAGTTCTTC. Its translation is CASSRGLGDEQFF.

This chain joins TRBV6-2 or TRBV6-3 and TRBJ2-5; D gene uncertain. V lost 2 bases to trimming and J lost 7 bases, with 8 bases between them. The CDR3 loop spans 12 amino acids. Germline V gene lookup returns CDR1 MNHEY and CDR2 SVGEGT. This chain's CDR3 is CASSYPQRTQYF. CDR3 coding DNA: TGTGCCAGCAGTTACCCCCAAAGGACCCAGTACTTC.

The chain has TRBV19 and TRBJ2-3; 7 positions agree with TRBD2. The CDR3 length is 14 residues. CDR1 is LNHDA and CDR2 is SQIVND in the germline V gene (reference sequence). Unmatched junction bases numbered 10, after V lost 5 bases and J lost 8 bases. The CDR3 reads CASSPEAGPPTQYF. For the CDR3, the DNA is TGTGCCAGTAGTCCAGAAGCGGGGCCCCCTACGCAGTATTTT. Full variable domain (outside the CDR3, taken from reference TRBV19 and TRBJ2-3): DGGITQSPKYLFRKEGQNVTLSCEQNLNHDAMYWYRQDPGQGLRLIYYSQIVNDFQKGDIAEGYSVSREKKESFPLTVTSAQKNPTAFYLCASSPEAGPPTQYFGPGTRLTVL.

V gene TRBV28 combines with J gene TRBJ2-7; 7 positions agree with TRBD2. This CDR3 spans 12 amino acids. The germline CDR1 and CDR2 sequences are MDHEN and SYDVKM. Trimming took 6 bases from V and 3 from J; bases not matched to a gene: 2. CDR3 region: CASRGRGYEQYF. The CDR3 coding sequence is TGTGCCAGCAGAGGGAGGGGCTACGAGCAGTACTTC.

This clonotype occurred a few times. The CDR3 loop is CASSRSETRGSYNEQFF. DNA for the CDR3: TGTGCCAGCAGCCGTTCCGAAACTAGGGGCTCCTACAATGAGCAGTTCTTC. The V call is TRBV3-1, the J call TRBJ2-1, with D tentatively TRBD1 or TRBD2 (5 bases each). Trimming stripped 4 bases from V and 0 bases from J, with 16 bases between. This CDR3 spans 17 amino acids. From germline, CDR1 is LGHDT and CDR2 YNNKEL (reference sequence).

Here the CDR3 DNA reads TGCAGCACAAGGAGGGGAAGGAACACTGAAGCTTTCTTT. It translates to CSTRRGRNTEAFF. The chain recombines TRBV29-1 with TRBJ1-1, with a possible D match to TRBD1 (5 bases). Trimming left V 8 bases short and J 1 base short, with 14 bases between. CDR3 length: 13 amino acids. Germline loops: CDR1 SQVTM, CDR2 ANQGSEA.